Presented here are 20 T cell receptor beta chains from one specimen sequenced in a study of CD8 T cells in ankylosing spondylitis (dated by TCRdb to 2016 to 2017). Libraries were constructed by 5' RACE. TCRdb lists the instrument as Illumina HiSeq 2500. Starting from the raw public reads, TCRdb applied fastp trimming at Q25, assembled clones with MiXCR and retained in-frame beta chains. Rows with a matching CDR3 protein are joined into one entry that keeps the most common DNA and genes. Present in this sample are about 540,000 distinct CDR3 sequences, more than 9.5% of which were seen just once. Under 7.5% of the sample rests with the top ten. Study-level results and caveats: Blood from ankylosing spondylitis patients appeared to be characterized by a TCR beta motif made up of fewer than ten highly homologous amino acid variants.

These TCRs are of unknown antigen specificity. What was sequenced was blood, either unsorted or a sorted T cell fraction (not recorded which). The source is a male donor with ankylosing spondylitis.

This clonotype was seen a handful of times. This chain uses TRBV7-2 with TRBJ1-2; perhaps TRBD1 as D (6 bases). In germline, CDR1 is SGHTA, CDR2 FQGNSA. With 5 bases removed from V and 10 bases from J, the gap between germline ends came to 17 bases. CDR3 length: 13 amino acids. The CDR3: CASSPGVRLDYTF. For the CDR3, the DNA is TGTGCCAGCAGCCCAGGGGTGAGGTTAGACTACACCTTC.

V usage is TRBV29-1 and J usage is TRBJ2-1; D gene uncertain. Germline V gene lookup returns CDR1 SQVTM and CDR2 ANQGSEA. This CDR3 comprises 13 residues. Trimming took off 6 bases at V and 1 base at J, with 10 bases between the two ends. The CDR3 sequence is CSVRMSSYNEQFF. The DNA of the CDR3 is TGCAGCGTAAGGATGTCATCCTACAATGAGCAGTTCTTC.

This CDR3 is CASSDTRKFTDTQYF. The CDR3 coding sequence is TGTGCCAGCAGCGATACGCGGAAATTCACAGATACGCAGTATTTT. V and J are TRBV11-3 and TRBJ2-3; D not certain. This CDR3 has 15 residues. Trimming took 5 bases from V and 2 from J, leaving 14 bases between them. From germline, CDR1 is SGHNT and CDR2 YENEEA.

This clonotype was observed at least ten times. V is TRBV20-1 and J is TRBJ1-5; possibly TRBD1 for D (5 bases). Germline assignment: CDR1 DFQATT and CDR2 SNEGSKA (reference sequence). V lost 3 bases, J lost 5 bases, and 8 bases lay in between. CDR3 length: 12 residues. DNA for the CDR3: TGCAGTGCTAGCGAAGGGGATCAGCCCCAGCATTTT. As protein: CSASEGDQPQHF.

This clonotype has only one observation. This chain connects TRBV10-2 to TRBJ1-1; D remains unclear. The germline V gene has CDR1 WSHSY and CDR2 SAAADI. V was trimmed by 8 bases and J by 5 bases, leaving 24 bases between them. The length of the CDR3 is 16 residues. CDR3: CASLYDGDRAGTEAFF. The CDR3 nucleotides read TGCGCCAGCCTCTACGATGGCGACCGGGCTGGAACTGAAGCTTTCTTT.

The chain combines TRBV11-2 with TRBJ2-5; 11 positions match TRBD2. V was pared by 5 bases and J by 3 bases, with 14 bases of the junction left unmatched. Germline V lookup: CDR1 SGHAT, CDR2 FQNNGV. This CDR3 has 18 residues. CDR3 bases: TGTGCCAGCAGCCCAACGGGGGTTTTAGCGGGAGGGAAAGAGACCCAGTACTTC. This encodes CASSPTGVLAGGKETQYF.

The chain has TRBV20-1 and TRBJ2-5; possibly TRBD1 or TRBD2 for D (5 bases each). Germline V gene data show CDR1 as DFQATT and CDR2 as SNEGSKA (reference sequence). This CDR3 has 12 residues. V lost 6 bases, J lost 8 bases, and 16 bases lay in between. This CDR3 is CSALGSGDTQYF. The CDR3, as DNA: TGCAGTGCCCTCGGGTCTGGGGACACCCAGTACTTC.

There are many counts of this clonotype. The V and J genes are TRBV29-1 and TRBJ1-5, with 11 bases fitting TRBD1. The V segment lost 3 bases and the J segment 5 bases; nucleotides outside the gene matches: 6. The CDR3 sequence is 15 residues long. CDR1 and CDR2 from the germline V gene are SQVTM and ANQGSEA. The CDR3 region is CSVDSGQGGHQPQHF. The CDR3 bases are TGCAGCGTTGATTCGGGACAGGGGGGCCATCAGCCCCAGCATTTT. Looking up the rest from reference TRBV29-1 and TRBJ1-5 gives the full variable domain: SAVISQKPSRDICQRGTSLTIQCQVDSQVTMMFWYRQQPGQSLTLIATANQGSEATYESGFVIDKFPISRPNLTFSTLTVSNMSPEDSSIYLCSVDSGQGGHQPQHFGDGTRLSIL.

This clonotype was detected only a few times. The J gene is TRBJ1-5, the V gene TRBV20-1, with 11 positions matching TRBD1. This CDR3 spans 17 amino acids. Germline V gives CDR1 DFQATT, CDR2 SNEGSKA (reference sequence). Trimming took 5 bases from V and 0 from J; bases not matched to a gene: 9. This CDR3 is CSALRTGGDYSNQPQHF. CDR3 nucleotide sequence: TGCAGTGCTCTCCGGACAGGGGGCGACTATAGCAATCAGCCCCAGCATTTT.

The chain employs TRBV6-1 and TRBJ2-7, with TRBD1 identical over 7 bases. The CDR3 spans 14 residues. V shed 7 bases and J 6 bases; nucleotides not matched to a gene: 12. From germline, CDR1 is MNHNS and CDR2 SASEGT. Here the CDR3 DNA reads TGTGCCAGCACCGAAGACAGGGTCTTGGGCGAGCAGTACTTC. Translated: CASTEDRVLGEQYF.

V is TRBV20-1 and J is TRBJ2-1, with TRBD2 matching 7 bases. Germline V gene sequence: CDR1 DFQATT, CDR2 SNEGSKA (reference sequence). This CDR3 has 14 amino acids. Trimming at V came to 5 bases and at J to 0 bases, leaving 4 bases not matched to a gene. The CDR3 DNA is TGCAGTGCTGACGGGAGGTCCTCCTACAATGAGCAGTTCTTC. It specifies CSADGRSSYNEQFF.

This clonotype was detected ten times or more. The chain joins TRBV20-1 to TRBJ2-5; 7 nucleotides align to TRBD2. Germline loops: CDR1 DFQATT, CDR2 SNEGSKA (reference sequence). There are 14 residues in the CDR3. V was pared by 6 bases and J by 1 base, with 8 bases of the junction left unmatched. The CDR3 nucleotides read TGCAGTGCCCGAGGACTAGTCTTCCAAGAGACCCAGTACTTC. This encodes CSARGLVFQETQYF.

This clonotype has only a few counts. The gene calls are TRBV20-1 and TRBJ1-5, with D perhaps TRBD1 (6 bases). The CDR3 contains 12 residues. Looked up from germline, CDR1 is DFQATT and CDR2 is SNEGSKA (reference sequence). The V gene lost 3 bases and the J gene lost 10 bases, with 13 bases spanning the gap. CDR3 region: CSASGQLKPQHF. The CDR3, as DNA: TGCAGTGCTAGTGGACAGCTAAAACCCCAGCATTTT.

This clonotype turned up a few times. In DNA, the CDR3 is TGTGCCTGGACCCCGGCGGCAGGAGTGAACACTGAAGCTTTCTTT. This encodes CAWTPAAGVNTEAFF. The J gene is TRBJ1-1, the V gene TRBV30; D uncertain. Germline V gene data show CDR1 as GTSNPN and CDR2 as SVGIG (reference sequence). The CDR3 runs 15 residues. V gave up 4 bases and J gave up 0 bases, with 15 bases separating them. Combining the CDR3 with reference TRBV30 and TRBJ1-1 gives the whole variable domain SQTIHQWPATLVQPVGSPLSLECTVEGTSNPNLYWYRQAAGRGLQLLFYSVGIGQISSEVPQNLSASRPQDRQFILSSKKLLLSDSGFYLCAWTPAAGVNTEAFFGQGTRLTVV.

A few counts support this clonotype. The chain has TRBV7-8 and TRBJ2-2; D is unclear. The germline V gene encodes CDR1 SGHVS and CDR2 FQNEAQ. V lost 8 bases to trimming and J lost 1 base, with 20 bases between them. This CDR3 contains 17 residues. The CDR3 DNA sequence: TGTGCCAGCTATCCTAAGTATAGTGCGGAGAACACCGGGGAGCTGTTTTTT. It is translated as CASYPKYSAENTGELFF.

This clonotype was seen a few times. This rearrangement joins TRBV5-1 to TRBJ2-2; the match to TRBD1 covers 11 bases. V was clipped by 6 bases and J by 5 bases; unmatched bases: 6. This CDR3 has 15 amino acids. Germline V gives CDR1 SGHRS, CDR2 YFSETQ. DNA for the CDR3: TGCGCCAGCACCTGGACAGGGGGCCGAACCGGGGAGCTGTTTTTT. It codes for CASTWTGGRTGELFF.

This clonotype was seen a handful of times. This chain joins TRBV30 and TRBJ2-3; D is ambiguous. CDR1 and CDR2 (germline): GTSNPN, SVGIG (reference sequence). CDR3 size: 13 residues. Trimming took off 0 bases at V and 6 bases at J, with 10 bases between the two ends. CDR3 in amino acids: CAWSVGGKDTQYF. The CDR3 region has the DNA TGTGCCTGGAGTGTCGGCGGTAAGGATACGCAGTATTTT.

This clonotype came up many times. The chain employs TRBV7-9 and TRBJ1-5; 7 nucleotides align to TRBD1. Germline lookup yields CDR1 SEHNR and CDR2 FQNEAQ (reference sequence). This CDR3 contains 13 residues. V was pared by 5 bases and J by 6 bases, with 4 bases of the junction left unmatched. Here the CDR3 reads CASSRQGIQPQHF. The CDR3 nucleotides read TGTGCCAGCAGCAGACAGGGAATTCAGCCCCAGCATTTT.

This clonotype was found a few times. V and J are TRBV24-1 and TRBJ1-2, with 8 nucleotides matching TRBD1. Per the germline V gene, CDR1 is KGHDR and CDR2 is SFDVKD. The trim removed 4 bases at V and 5 bases at J, leaving 5 bases unmatched. The CDR3 covers 14 residues. CDR3 sequence: CATSDITGGYGYTF. CDR3 in DNA: TGTGCCACCAGTGACATAACAGGGGGATATGGCTACACCTTC.

The J gene is TRBJ1-1, the V gene TRBV24-1; a possible D gene is TRBD1 (5 bases). Germline values: CDR1 KGHDR, CDR2 SFDVKD. V gave up 5 bases and J gave up 4 bases, with 16 bases separating them. The CDR3 is 15 residues long. CDR3: CATSGVGGGGTEAFF. CDR3 in DNA: TGTGCCACCAGTGGGGTCGGGGGAGGAGGCACTGAAGCTTTCTTT.